A selection of T cell receptor beta chains follows, all from one sample in a study of technical replicates of blood from a few donors. Clones were sequenced by immunoSEQ multiplex PCR, and TCRdb holds only the in-frame ones, with some missing. Among about 75,000 clones listed, 95% to 97% were seen once. Sequencing was carried out using T cells isolated from PBMCs. Receptors were obtained from a human donor in good health. CDR3s leave out the opening cysteine and the closing phenylalanine or tryptophan.

len	v_gene	j_gene	CDR3aa
16	TRBV11-3	TRBJ1-5	ASSLYFGRGLSNQPQH
11	TRBV7-3	TRBJ1-4	ASSLNRGEKLF
13	TRBV2	TRBJ1-2	ASRGGGRIAYGYT
11	TRBV12-2	TRBJ2-3	ASRLAVGEAQY
13	TRBV27	TRBJ2-7	ASKNLSGSMYEQY
13	TRBV7-3	TRBJ2-7	ASSLMGQGTYEQY
14	TRBV4-2	TRBJ2-1	ASSPHLLAGDNEQF
13	TRBV10-3	TRBJ1-4	AISDYTGGNEKLF
12	TRBV10-1	TRBJ2-1	ASSLRGPYNEQF
13	TRBV19	TRBJ1-4	ASSIGSTGNEKLF
15	TRBV28	TRBJ2-7	ASSLPLKDRTSYEQY
11	TRBV7-3	TRBJ1-1	ASSYGTAEEAF
13	TRBV19	TRBJ2-2	ASSLTGGGTGELF
12	TRBV11-2	TRBJ2-7	ASSFGTEAYEQY
11	TRBV2	TRBJ2-3	ASIQGATDTQY
12	TRBV7-9	TRBJ2-1	ASSLRERYNEQF
12	TRBV28	TRBJ2-7	ASNRGGSSYEQY
11	TRBV28	TRBJ2-7	ASRPDTYYEQY
13	TRBV4-1	TRBJ2-5	ASSQGTGEGETQY
13	TRBV6-5	TRBJ1-5	ASSRGQGAYQPQH
13	TRBV6-5	TRBJ1-1	ASSGDRVFYTEAF
15	TRBV4-1	TRBJ2-3	ASSLTWGQVLPDTQY
15	TRBV5-4	TRBJ2-7	ASEEGAPGLEAHEQY
13	TRBV4-1	TRBJ2-3	ASSHGTSGRDTQY
14	TRBV9	TRBJ2-5	ASSVGTGGGTETQY
11	TRBV5-1	TRBJ1-1	ASRAGMNTEAF
11	TRBV2	TRBJ1-1	ASIRDMNTEAF
13	TRBV2	TRBJ1-3	ASSVTEASGNTIY